This T cell receptor (beta chain) was captured by sequencing in a study of post-analysis software for immune sequencing data (dated by TCRdb to the mid-2010s). Regarding the complete study: Relapsing-remitting, secondary progressive and progressive-relapsing multiple sclerosis were recorded as disease courses, and subtype annotation was lacking for some patients. Patient repertoires were compared against some twelve previously published healthy control repertoires from donors aged 6 to 25 years. A subset of samples was prepared in parallel using single-end sample barcoding, then pooled and co-amplified after Illumina adapter ligation. Paper-wide results and their limitations: Strong co-clustering of samples prepared in the same batch was shown by direct clustering with F measure, prompting a batch-effect correction. The control group was slightly older than the multiple sclerosis patient group. Multiple sclerosis patients had significantly lower normalized Chao1 diversity than controls, a result that suggests substantial peripheral T-cell clonal expansion. About 5 TRBV segments, including TRBV5-6, TRBV5-1 and TRBV20-1, were significantly more frequent in patients than controls.

CDR1 and CDR2 (DFQATT, SNEGSKA) derive from the germline V gene (reference sequence). Trimmed from V: 6 bases; trimmed from J: 11 bases; junction bases lacking a gene match: 12. CDR3 length: 12 amino acids, cysteine to phenylalanine. The entry retains the CDR3 DNA only, 36 bases that are in frame from base 1. Libraries were prepared through PCR. Sequencing was performed on an Illumina HiSeq 2500. To reduce PCR and sequencing biases, unique molecular identifiers were built into the TCR beta cDNA libraries. About 500,000 cDNA molecules were obtained for every 1 to 10 million input T cells, so each molecule roughly corresponded to one T cell. The patient libraries were prepared and sequenced using the same protocol as the earlier healthy control dataset. Within a given batch, samples were prepared together, multiplexed and sequenced on the same HiSeq lane. Per the source publication's procedure: MIGEC handled the raw barcoded reads, throwing out single-read molecular identifier groups before consensus assembly and CDR3 extraction. Clonotype tables were post-analysed with VDJtools, normalizing diversity by down-sampling all datasets to the smallest sample size. In repertoire overlap clustering, CDR3 amino acid sequences, but not nucleotide sequences, were matched to correct batch-related cross-sample contamination. The public reads were quality trimmed at Q25 with fastp and then assembled into clones with MiXCR by TCRdb, keeping productive beta chains. Each CDR3 protein gets just one entry, which takes the most common genes and DNA from the rows behind it. TCRdb, rather than the study authors, made the V and J calls. This sample comprises about 430,000 distinct CDR3 sequences, 30% to 40% of them detected only once. The ten largest clones represent 7.5% to 8.5% of the sample.

To demonstrate the VDJtools post-analysis software, TCR beta repertoires were profiled from the peripheral blood of roughly 12 young patients with multiple sclerosis. The multiple sclerosis patients were children and adolescents between roughly 6 and 15 years of age. Turning to this clonotype: Its antigen is unknown. Base qualities were left out, and no much larger clone turns up one base away.

The TCR comes from a girl aged 2 to 10 with multiple sclerosis. The chain links TRBV20-1 with TRBJ2-5; 7 bases in between match TRBD1. The sequenced sample consisted of blood. At the DNA level, the sequence is TGCAGTGCCCTAGGGGGCTATCGTGAGCAGTACTTC. Translated, this gives CSALGGYREQYF.